The 20 T cell receptor beta chains below all came from one sample that was sequenced in a study of shared clonotypes between healthy human individuals (dated by TCRdb to the early 2020s). The protocol used for the library was the immunoSEQ multiplex PCR assay. TCRdb provides this immuneACCESS table in a form limited to in-frame rearrangements. Some clones are lacking; in checked studies, under half of them reflect an unresolved V gene, and why the rest are absent is not known. Across this sample there are 950,000 to 1,100,000 clones, with around four fifths seen only once. The ten top clones hold roughly 1.4% of the sample. Material for sequencing was memory CD4+ T cells sorted from blood. The cell subset or site label, read with the paper, signifies: CD45RA-negative fraction. The origin of the receptors is a man younger than 30 in good health.

The rearrangement links TRBV4-1 to TRBJ2-1, with 9 bases that match TRBD1. CDR3 size: 13 residues. The germline CDR1 and CDR2 sequences are MGHRA and YSYEKL. V was pared by 1 base and J by 15 bases, with 7 bases of the junction left unmatched. This chain's CDR3 is CASSQGDRVSRFF. In DNA, the CDR3 is TGCGCCAGCAGCCAAGGGGACAGGGTTTCCCGGTTCTTC.

In its sample, this clone was seen a few times. The CDR3: CASSGWGQTEAFF. In DNA, the CDR3 is TGTGCCAGCTCGGGGTGGGGACAGACTGAAGCTTTCTTT. V usage is TRBV18 and J usage is TRBJ1-1, with 7 bases aligning to TRBD1. Looked up from germline, CDR1 is KGHSH and CDR2 is LQKENI. J was trimmed by 5 bases and V by 6 bases; bases with no gene match: 6. This CDR3 contains 13 residues.

The J gene is TRBJ1-6, the V gene TRBV5-1; D is unresolved. Germline loops: CDR1 SGHRS, CDR2 YFSETQ. V lost 4 bases, J lost 5 bases, and 10 bases lay in between. The CDR3 covers 14 residues. The CDR3 spells CASSGSQNNSPLHF. The CDR3 coding sequence is TGCGCCAGCAGCGGCTCACAGAATAATTCACCCCTCCACTTT.

The J gene is TRBJ1-1, the V gene TRBV5-1; weak D call: TRBD1 (6 bases). Germline CDR1 and CDR2: SGHRS and YFSETQ. There are 14 residues in the CDR3. V dropped 4 bases and J dropped 3 bases, with 13 bases sitting between them. In nucleotides, the CDR3 is TGCGCCAGCAGCATCTTATCAGGGGACACTGAAGCTTTCTTT. This translates into CASSILSGDTEAFF.

Only a few counts were recorded for this clone. The rearrangement links TRBV29-1 to TRBJ2-5, with 7 bases fitting TRBD1. Germline-derived CDR1 and CDR2 are SQVTM and ANQGSEA. Trimming at V came to 7 bases and at J to 4 bases, leaving 6 bases not matched to a gene. CDR3 length: 12 amino acids. This CDR3 reads CSAHRGGETQYF. CDR3 DNA sequence: TGCAGCGCTCACAGGGGCGGAGAGACCCAGTACTTC.

Only a few counts were recorded for this clone. The chain couples TRBV9 to TRBJ2-2; TRBD2 aligns across 8 bases. The V segment lost 3 bases and the J segment 4 bases; nucleotides outside the gene matches: 2. This CDR3 is 14 amino acids long. The V gene's germline CDR1 is SGDLS and CDR2 YYNGEE. CDR3 amino acids: CASSATSGTGELFF. In DNA, the CDR3 is TGTGCCAGCAGCGCAACTAGCGGCACCGGGGAGCTGTTTTTT.

V usage is TRBV11-1 and J usage is TRBJ2-1; D gene ambiguous. This CDR3 spans 15 amino acids. Trimming took 1 base from V and 6 from J, leaving 13 bases between them. The germline gives CDR1 SGHAT, CDR2 FQDESV (reference sequence). The CDR3 region has the DNA TGTGCCAGCAGCTTAGGGCAGGCGGTAATCAATGAGCAGTTCTTC. Amino acid sequence: CASSLGQAVINEQFF.

The chain links TRBV10-3 to TRBJ2-2; maybe TRBD1 (5 bases). The CDR3 runs to 15 residues. Trimming pared 4 bases from V and 4 bases from J, leaving 13 bases between. Per germline, CDR1 ENHRY and CDR2 SYGVKD. CDR3 nucleotide sequence: TGTGCCATCAGTGTACGGCAGGGTGGCACCGGGGAGCTGTTTTTT. Protein sequence: CAISVRQGGTGELFF.

The genes are TRBV5-1 and TRBJ2-5, with 9 positions matching TRBD2. The ends lost 4 bases at V and 3 bases at J; junction bases unmatched: 7. CDR1 is SGHRS, CDR2 YFSETQ, per germline. This CDR3 region has 15 residues. Written as DNA, the CDR3 is TGCGCCAGCAGCCGCGGGGTAGCGGGAGAAGAGACCCAGTACTTC. Its translation is CASSRGVAGEETQYF.

This chain uses TRBV6-5 with TRBJ2-2; 9 nucleotides agree with TRBD2. Germline V gene lookup returns CDR1 MNHEY and CDR2 SVGAGI. The CDR3 is 15 amino acids. J gave up 6 bases and V 0 bases, and 2 bases lay outside the gene matches. Written as DNA, the CDR3 is TGTGCCAGCAGTTACTCTAGCGGGAGCGCCGGGGAGCTGTTTTTT. Protein sequence: CASSYSSGSAGELFF.

The V and J genes are TRBV6-5 and TRBJ2-2; tentatively, D is TRBD1 (6 bases). V lost 7 bases to trimming and J lost 1 base, with 13 bases between them. Germline V gene data show CDR1 as MNHEY and CDR2 as SVGAGI. CDR3 size: 15 residues. CDR3 coding DNA: TGTGCCAGCACACCCGGGACATGGAACACCGGGGAGCTGTTTTTT. Amino acid sequence: CASTPGTWNTGELFF.

This sequence joins TRBV13 and TRBJ1-3, with TRBD1 matching 8 bases. V trimming: 4 bases; J trimming: 0 bases; junction bases outside the gene matches: 5. This CDR3 contains 16 residues. Germline V gene sequence: CDR1 PRHDT, CDR2 FYEKMQ (reference sequence). The CDR3 region is CASSWTGMGSGNTIYF. The CDR3 DNA reads TGTGCCAGCAGCTGGACAGGGATGGGCTCTGGAAACACCATATATTTT.

A note on this clone: A far bigger clonotype differs at one base, so this is likely a read error. The rearrangement uses TRBV6-6 and TRBJ2-3; D ambiguous. Per the germline V gene, CDR1 is MNHNY and CDR2 is SVGAGI (reference sequence). The CDR3 covers 15 residues. The CDR3 protein is CDSSYSMWGTDTQYF. The CDR3 DNA reads TGTGACAGCAGTTACTCGATGTGGGGCACAGATACGCAGTATTTT.

Comments on this clone: Other DNA sequences within the sample encode an identical CDR3. The rearrangement joins TRBV29-1 to TRBJ2-7, with 7 bases lining up with TRBD1. This CDR3 spans 12 amino acids. Germline trimming cut 6 bases from V and 2 bases from J; bases unmatched to any gene: 4. Per germline, CDR1 SQVTM and CDR2 ANQGSEA. In DNA, the CDR3 is TGCAGCGTCCGACAGGGTACCTACGAGCAGTACTTC. Its protein product is CSVRQGTYEQYF.

The chain carries TRBV6-1 and TRBJ2-7; D unresolved. This CDR3 is 14 amino acids long. Germline values: CDR1 MNHNS, CDR2 SASEGT. V dropped 3 bases and J dropped 2 bases, with 11 bases sitting between them. CDR3 sequence (DNA): TGTGCCAGCAGTGACGCTGTCGGACCCTACGAGCAGTACTTC. Translation: CASSDAVGPYEQYF.

On this clone itself: The same CDR3 can be traced to other DNA sequences in this sample. V gene TRBV30 combines with J gene TRBJ1-5; 7 bases fit TRBD1. With V trimmed by 2 bases and J by 4 bases, 2 bases remained unmatched. This CDR3 is built from 13 residues. Per the germline V gene, CDR1 is GTSNPN and CDR2 is SVGIG (reference sequence). This CDR3 is CAWSQGGNQPQHF. The CDR3, as DNA: TGTGCCTGGAGTCAGGGGGGGAATCAGCCCCAGCATTTT.

The V gene is TRBV28, the J gene TRBJ1-5; 9 nucleotides match TRBD1. CDR1 MDHEN and CDR2 SYDVKM come from the germline V gene. With 5 bases clipped from V and 2 bases from J, the junction kept 10 bases outside the gene matches. This CDR3 comprises 17 residues. The CDR3 DNA reads as TGTGCCAGCAGTGGACAGGGGAGATACTTCGGCAATCAGCCCCAGCATTTT. Translating gives CASSGQGRYFGNQPQHF.

This chain joins TRBV30 and TRBJ1-4, with TRBD1 identical over 7 bases. V lost 4 bases and J lost 8; bases outside the gene matches: 7. This CDR3 is built from 13 residues. CDR1 and CDR2 (germline): GTSNPN, SVGIG (reference sequence). CDR3 sequence: CAWTVTGREKLFF. As DNA, the CDR3 is TGTGCCTGGACTGTGACAGGGCGCGAAAAACTGTTTTTT.

The rearrangement links TRBV10-2 to TRBJ2-2, with TRBD1 identical over 7 bases. CDR3 length equals 14 residues. Germline values: CDR1 WSHSY, CDR2 SAAADI. Trimming at V came to 7 bases and at J to 5 bases, leaving 7 bases not matched to a gene. In DNA form, the CDR3 reads TGCGCCAGCATCCGGGACAGTGGAACCGGGGAGCTGTTTTTT. This gives the protein CASIRDSGTGELFF.

This chain joins TRBV11-2 and TRBJ1-2; D remains unclear. This CDR3 is 16 amino acids long. Germline loops: CDR1 SGHAT, CDR2 FQNNGV. V was shortened by 0 bases and J by 8 bases, with 19 bases between the two germline ends. CDR3 DNA: TGTGCCAGCAGCTTAGATCCGCCAGGCGGCTCCCGGGGCTACACCTTC. Translated, it gives CASSLDPPGGSRGYTF.